This T cell receptor beta chain was profiled in a study of T cells in narcolepsy. Whole-study context: Donors had narcolepsy type 1 or type 2, or were healthy controls. The study, taken as a whole, reports: Comparing one patient's CSF and blood CD4+ clonotypes highlighted HCRT- and TRIB2-specific autoreactive clonotypes. Blood of same and different patients, but not healthy controls, reportedly held recurring autoreactive clonotypes. Autoreactive clone sequences were missing from some blood memory CD4+ repertoires.

The protocol was immunoSEQ multiplex PCR, while the TCRdb copy is restricted to in-frame clones and leaves out a portion. Of more than 30,000 clones in the sample, roughly four fifths were seen once. From germline, CDR1 is SEHNR and CDR2 FQNEAQ (reference sequence). The CDR3 is made up of 15 amino acids. J was trimmed by 7 bases and V by 1 base; bases with no gene match: 7. Remarks on this clone: Its antigen is not known.

Sequenced material: memory (CD45RA-) CD4+ T cells from blood. V gene TRBV7-9 combines with J gene TRBJ2-1; 7 nucleotides line up with TRBD1. This TCR came from a human donor in good health. In DNA, the CDR3 is TGTGCCAGCAGCTTAGGGCCGGGACAGAAGAATGAGCAGTTCTTC. It is translated as CASSLGPGQKNEQFF.